These 14 T cell receptor beta chains share one sample of origin, sequenced in a study of blood T cell repertoires in COVID-19. Assay: immunoSEQ multiplex PCR; the TCRdb copy retains only in-frame clones and omits some. Here the sample spans about 200,000 clones, around 80% being singletons. The sample was PBMCs or T cells enriched from blood (not recorded which). All receptors derive from a woman in her 50s with acute COVID-19.

The chain has TRBV30 and TRBJ1-3; 7 nucleotides align to TRBD1. The CDR3 is made up of 14 amino acids. The germline CDR1 and CDR2 sequences are GTSNPN and SVGIG (reference sequence). J lost 3 bases, V lost 4 bases, and 6 bases had no gene match. The CDR3 loop reads CAWNADRVGNTIYF. The CDR3, as DNA: TGTGCCTGGAATGCAGACAGGGTTGGAAACACCATATATTTT. Drawing the rest from reference TRBV30 and TRBJ1-3, the complete variable domain is SQTIHQWPATLVQPVGSPLSLECTVEGTSNPNLYWYRQAAGRGLQLLFYSVGIGQISSEVPQNLSASRPQDRQFILSSKKLLLSDSGFYLCAWNADRVGNTIYFGEGSWLTVV.

The chain couples TRBV7-6 to TRBJ1-1, with a possible D match to TRBD1 (6 bases). This CDR3 contains 15 residues. CDR1 and CDR2 (germline): SGHVS, FNYEAQ. With 5 bases removed from V and 2 bases from J, the gap between germline ends came to 15 bases. The CDR3 spells CASSTRGGANTEAFF. DNA of the CDR3: TGTGCCAGCAGCACACGAGGGGGGGCTAACACTGAAGCTTTCTTT.

The V gene is TRBV5-1, the J gene TRBJ2-3; no clear D. Trimming removed 0 bases at V and 2 bases at J, with 13 bases between. The germline V gene encodes CDR1 SGHRS and CDR2 YFSETQ. This CDR3 region has 16 residues. The CDR3 DNA reads TGCGCCAGCAGCTTGGGTTCGAGACAATACACAGATACGCAGTATTTT. Amino acids: CASSLGSRQYTDTQYF.

DNA of the CDR3: TGTGCCAGCAGTTTCAGGGGGCGTGGGTCTGGGGCCAACGTCCTGACTTTC. Its protein product is CASSFRGRGSGANVLTF. The chain links TRBV27 to TRBJ2-6, with 8 bases fitting TRBD1. The CDR3 runs 17 residues. CDR1 and CDR2 (germline): MNHEY, SMNVEV (reference sequence). V was clipped by 3 bases and J by 1 base; unmatched bases: 5.

Comment on this clone: The same CDR3 is also encoded by other DNA sequences in this sample. The chain employs TRBV27 and TRBJ1-3; D remains unclear. CDR3 length: 15 residues. Trimming stripped 4 bases from V and 2 bases from J, with 12 bases between. Germline lookup yields CDR1 MNHEY and CDR2 SMNVEV (reference sequence). The CDR3: CASSYGGGAGNTIYF. For the CDR3, the DNA is TGTGCCAGCAGTTACGGAGGAGGCGCTGGAAACACCATATATTTT.

The chain links TRBV30 to TRBJ1-5; D not resolved. V was shortened by 1 base and J by 5 bases, with 12 bases between the two germline ends. Germline assignment: CDR1 GTSNPN and CDR2 SVGIG (reference sequence). The CDR3 has 14 amino acids. DNA for the CDR3: TGTGCCTGGAGTGCGGGGAGTGGGGATCAGCCCCAGCATTTT. This translates into CAWSAGSGDQPQHF.

V is TRBV19 and J is TRBJ2-1; possible D gene TRBD2, 5 bases. CDR1 and CDR2 (germline): LNHDA, SQIVND (reference sequence). Between the trimmed V and J ends, which lost 7 bases and 8 bases, there was a span of 30 bases. The CDR3 extends over 18 amino acids. The chain's CDR3 is CASTPMAVSERTVDEQFF. The DNA of the CDR3 is TGTGCCAGTACCCCCATGGCCGTCTCCGAGCGGACGGTGGATGAGCAGTTCTTC.

This clone was seen a few times. This sequence joins TRBV10-2 and TRBJ1-1; D is perhaps TRBD1 (6 bases). CDR3 length: 15 amino acids. Germline V gene data show CDR1 as WSHSY and CDR2 as SAAADI. V was trimmed by 5 bases and J by 6 bases, leaving 19 bases between them. Here the CDR3 reads CASSSTGTRMAEAFF. DNA of the CDR3: TGCGCCAGCAGTTCTACAGGGACCCGCATGGCTGAAGCTTTCTTT.

This clone occurred once. The chain carries TRBV5-1 and TRBJ2-5; possibly TRBD1 for D (5 bases). V lost 4 bases and J 5 bases, leaving 6 bases between the germline ends. The germline V gene encodes CDR1 SGHRS and CDR2 YFSETQ. The CDR3 covers 11 residues. The CDR3 region has the DNA TGCGCCAGCAGCCCAGGGGAGACCCAGTACTTC. Protein: CASSPGETQYF. The full variable domain, completed using reference TRBV5-1 and TRBJ2-5, is KAGVTQTPRYLIKTRGQQVTLSCSPISGHRSVSWYQQTPGQGLQFLFEYFSETQRNKGNFPGRFSGRQFSNSRSEMNVSTLELGDSALYLCASSPGETQYFGPGTRLLVL.

The CDR3 DNA reads as TGTGCCAGCAGTGAGGGAGCTAACTATGGCTACACCTTC. Translated, it gives CASSEGANYGYTF. This chain joins TRBV27 and TRBJ1-2; no firm D call. V lost 5 bases, J lost 0 bases, and 7 bases lay in between. Germline loops: CDR1 MNHEY, CDR2 SMNVEV (reference sequence). The CDR3 has 13 residues.

The chain uses TRBV27 and TRBJ2-6; 9 bases match TRBD1. CDR3 length: 17 amino acids. Germline V gives CDR1 MNHEY, CDR2 SMNVEV (reference sequence). V was pared by 5 bases and J by 2 bases, with 7 bases of the junction left unmatched. CDR3 sequence: CASSTGQGRAGANVLTF. The CDR3 DNA reads as TGTGCCAGCAGTACGGGACAGGGAAGGGCTGGGGCCAACGTCCTGACTTTC.

The chain couples TRBV4-1 to TRBJ2-3; a possible D gene is TRBD1 (5 bases). In germline, CDR1 is MGHRA, CDR2 YSYEKL. This CDR3 is 14 amino acids long. Trimming cost V 4 bases and J 0 bases, with 8 bases left between them. In nucleotides, the CDR3 is TGCGCCAGCAGCCCCCCAGGGAGCACAGATACGCAGTATTTT. Encoded protein: CASSPPGSTDTQYF.

The rearrangement joins TRBV5-1 to TRBJ1-4; D uncertain. Trimming cost V 0 bases and J 1 base, with 13 bases left between them. Germline V gene lookup returns CDR1 SGHRS and CDR2 YFSETQ. The CDR3 covers 17 residues. For the CDR3, the DNA is TGCGCCAGCAGCTTGGTGGCCATTGGAGGAACTAATGAAAAACTGTTTTTT. Translation: CASSLVAIGGTNEKLFF.

This chain joins TRBV5-1 and TRBJ2-7; TRBD2 agrees at 9 bases. Losses at the gene ends were 5 bases for V and 2 bases for J; bases not matched to a gene: 8. The CDR3 loop spans 15 amino acids. The V gene's germline CDR1 is SGHRS and CDR2 YFSETQ. In DNA, the CDR3 is TGCGCCAGCAGACAGGGACTAGCCGAAACCTACGAGCAGTACGTC. Encoded protein: CASRQGLAETYEQYV.